These 12 T cell receptor beta chains originate from one sample sequenced in a study of blood T cell repertoires in COVID-19. Sequenced by immunoSEQ multiplex PCR; TCRdb stores in-frame clones only, minus some. The table has 300,000 to 400,000 clones, 88% seen once. Material: PBMCs or T cells enriched from blood (not recorded which). The receptors shown here come from a woman aged 25-40 years with acute COVID-19.

The rearrangement joins TRBV9 to TRBJ1-6; D is unclear. This CDR3 comprises 15 residues. CDR1 is SGDLS and CDR2 is YYNGEE in the germline V gene. V was trimmed by 4 bases and J by 8 bases, leaving 16 bases between them. CDR3 sequence (DNA): TGTGCCAGCAGCCCAGGACTCCCAGAAGATTCACCCCTCCACTTT. Residues: CASSPGLPEDSPLHF. Variable domain in full (rest from reference TRBV9 and TRBJ1-6): DSGVTQTPKHLITATGQRVTLRCSPRSGDLSVYWYQQSLDQGLQFLIQYYNGEERAKGNILERFSAQQFPDLHSELNLSSLELGDSALYFCASSPGLPEDSPLHFGNGTRLTVT.

In its sample, this clone was seen once. The chain employs TRBV5-5 and TRBJ1-2; tentative D call: TRBD1 (5 bases). Between the trimmed V and J ends, which lost 4 bases and 8 bases, there was a span of 12 bases. The CDR3 contains 12 residues. Germline V gives CDR1 SGHKS, CDR2 YYEKEE (reference sequence). CDR3 region: CASSLGTFGYTF. The CDR3 nucleotides read TGTGCCAGCAGCCTTGGGACTTTCGGCTACACCTTC.

The chain has TRBV18 and TRBJ2-7, with TRBD2 matching over 12 bases. J gave up 4 bases and V 5 bases, and 12 bases lay outside the gene matches. The CDR3 extends over 17 amino acids. Germline loops: CDR1 KGHSH, CDR2 LQKENI. CDR3 sequence (DNA): TGTGCCAGCTCAAGAGAACTAGCGGGGGGTCTTCCGTACGAGCAGTACTTC. It specifies CASSRELAGGLPYEQYF. The whole variable domain, remainder taken from reference TRBV18 and TRBJ2-7, is NAGVMQNPRHLVRRRGQEARLRCSPMKGHSHVYWYRQLPEEGLKFMVYLQKENIIDESGMPKERFSAEFPKEGPSILRIQQVVRGDSAAYFCASSRELAGGLPYEQYFGPGTRLTVT.

The chain employs TRBV7-3 and TRBJ2-2; 14 bases are a match to TRBD2. Trimming cost V 3 bases and J 0 bases; bases outside gene matches: 3. CDR1 and CDR2 from the germline V gene are SGHTA and FQGTGA. The CDR3 spans 18 residues. The CDR3 DNA follows: TGTGCCAGCAGCTTGCGGACTAGCGGGGGGACGAACACCGGGGAGCTGTTTTTT. Protein: CASSLRTSGGTNTGELFF. Filled out from reference TRBV7-3 and TRBJ2-2, the complete variable domain reads GAGVSQTPSNKVTEKGKYVELRCDPISGHTALYWYRQSLGQGPEFLIYFQGTGAADDSGLPNDRFFAVRPEGSVSTLKIQRTERGDSAVYLCASSLRTSGGTNTGELFFGEGSRLTVL.

The genes are TRBV5-5 and TRBJ2-5; D uncertain. Germline V lookup: CDR1 SGHKS, CDR2 YYEKEE (reference sequence). Trimming took 0 bases from V and 1 from J, leaving 4 bases between them. The CDR3 runs 13 residues. The CDR3 loop is CASSLGLQETQYF. CDR3 coding DNA: TGTGCCAGCAGCTTGGGACTCCAAGAGACCCAGTACTTC.

This chain uses TRBV19 with TRBJ1-4; D remains unclear. Germline loops: CDR1 LNHDA, CDR2 SQIVND (reference sequence). The CDR3 contains 15 residues. V was clipped by 6 bases and J by 0 bases, with 11 bases between them. DNA of the CDR3: TGTGCCAGTAGGAAGGGAGGGACAACTAATGAAAAACTGTTTTTT. Protein product: CASRKGGTTNEKLFF.

This clone was recorded once. V gene TRBV12-5 combines with J gene TRBJ2-5; no reliable D call. The CDR3 has 15 residues. Germline-derived CDR1 and CDR2 are LGHNT and FRNRAP. Trimming took off 2 bases at V and 1 base at J, with 11 bases between the two ends. The CDR3 is CASGLRLGSQETQYF. The CDR3 DNA follows: TGTGCTAGTGGTTTGCGTTTGGGCTCCCAAGAGACCCAGTACTTC.

The J gene is TRBJ1-5, the V gene TRBV6-5; possibly TRBD1 for D (5 bases). The CDR3 spans 14 residues. The V end was cut by 7 bases, the J end by 6 bases, with 16 bases between. The V gene's germline CDR1 is MNHEY and CDR2 SVGAGI. Here the CDR3 DNA reads TGTGCCAGCACCCAACAGGCTATAAGTCAGCCCCAGCATTTT. Protein sequence: CASTQQAISQPQHF.

The J gene is TRBJ1-4, the V gene TRBV30; 9 nucleotides align to TRBD1. In germline, CDR1 is GTSNPN, CDR2 SVGIG (reference sequence). The ends lost 0 bases at V and 7 bases at J; junction bases unmatched: 3. This CDR3 region has 14 residues. CDR3 loop: CAWSVRDRAEKLFF. The CDR3 DNA reads as TGTGCCTGGAGTGTACGGGACAGGGCTGAAAAACTGTTTTTT.

This CDR3 is CASSFGGVTEAFF. CDR3 in DNA: TGTGCCAGCAGCTTTGGGGGGGTGACTGAAGCTTTCTTT. The rearrangement joins TRBV5-4 to TRBJ1-1; TRBD1 is a possible D gene (5 bases). In germline, CDR1 is SGHNT, CDR2 YYREEE (reference sequence). The CDR3 sequence is 13 residues long. V was clipped by 2 bases and J by 5 bases, with 10 bases between them.

The chain carries TRBV3-1 (or the pseudogene TRBV3-2) and TRBJ2-7; D not certain. This CDR3 has 14 amino acids. Germline CDR1 is LGHDT and CDR2 is YNNKEL (reference sequence). The V gene lost 5 bases and the J gene lost 2 bases, with 13 bases spanning the gap. CDR3 amino acids: CASSSGSSAYEQYF. CDR3 DNA sequence: TGTGCCAGCAGCTCCGGTTCTTCGGCCTACGAGCAGTACTTC.

The rearrangement links TRBV5-1 to TRBJ1-2; a possible D gene is TRBD1 (5 bases). Per the germline V gene, CDR1 is SGHRS and CDR2 is YFSETQ. This CDR3 has 13 amino acids. Trimming removed 7 bases from V and 4 bases from J, with 14 bases in between. CDR3 residues: CASAVGGGYGYTF. CDR3 sequence (DNA): TGCGCCAGCGCCGTCGGGGGAGGCTATGGCTACACCTTC. The whole variable domain, remainder taken from reference TRBV5-1 and TRBJ1-2, is KAGVTQTPRYLIKTRGQQVTLSCSPISGHRSVSWYQQTPGQGLQFLFEYFSETQRNKGNFPGRFSGRQFSNSRSEMNVSTLELGDSALYLCASAVGGGYGYTFGSGTRLTVV.